A single sample is the source of the 12 T cell receptor beta chains below, sequenced in a study of shared clonotypes between healthy human individuals. Profiling relied on immunoSEQ multiplex PCR, and the TCRdb table lists in-frame clones only, not all of them. The sample records about 1 million clones, 75% being singletons. The material sequenced was memory CD4+ T cells sorted from blood. Sample subset: CD45RA-negative fraction. These receptors all come from a man aged 18 to 35 in good health.

This chain links TRBV30 with TRBJ2-7, with TRBD1 matching over 8 bases. V shed 3 bases and J 6 bases; nucleotides not matched to a gene: 19. Germline V gives CDR1 GTSNPN, CDR2 SVGIG (reference sequence). This CDR3 is built from 17 residues. CDR3: CAWRMAGGLSLSGEQYF. CDR3 coding DNA: TGTGCCTGGAGGATGGCAGGGGGCTTAAGCTTAAGCGGCGAGCAGTACTTC.

This chain connects TRBV27 to TRBJ1-1; 12 bases fit TRBD1. The CDR3 spans 18 residues. The germline gives CDR1 MNHEY, CDR2 SMNVEV (reference sequence). The V and J ends lost 2 bases and 0 bases, in that order; junction bases with no gene match: 7. CDR3 in amino acids: CASSLKGTGGLMNTEAFF. The CDR3 coding sequence is TGTGCCAGCAGTTTAAAGGGGACAGGGGGCCTCATGAACACTGAAGCTTTCTTT.

J is TRBJ2-6 and V is TRBV7-8, with D unclear. Germline CDR1 is SGHVS and CDR2 is FQNEAQ. CDR3 length equals 14 residues. V was shortened by 2 bases and J by 3 bases, with 5 bases between the two germline ends. The CDR3 region is CASSLYGGANVLTF. The CDR3 region has the DNA TGTGCCAGCAGCTTATACGGTGGGGCCAACGTCCTGACTTTC.

The rearrangement links TRBV30 to TRBJ1-6; D not certain. V was trimmed by 5 bases and J by 1 base, leaving 18 bases between them. In germline, CDR1 is GTSNPN, CDR2 SVGIG (reference sequence). This CDR3 comprises 17 residues. The CDR3 coding sequence is TGTGCCTGGGCAAGCACAGAGGAAGGGTCCTATAATTCACCCCTCCACTTT. It is translated as CAWASTEEGSYNSPLHF.

This clone was counted between two and nine times. This chain uses TRBV29-1 with TRBJ1-1; D uncertain. Germline-derived CDR1 and CDR2 are SQVTM and ANQGSEA. The CDR3 totals 13 residues. V lost 3 bases, J lost 1 base, and 9 bases lay in between. Here the CDR3 reads CSVDNSGNTEAFF. DNA for the CDR3: TGCAGCGTTGATAATTCGGGGAACACTGAAGCTTTCTTT.

The chain is built from TRBV9 and TRBJ2-5; the match to TRBD2 covers 15 bases. Germline lookup yields CDR1 SGDLS and CDR2 YYNGEE. This CDR3 has 21 residues. After removal of 0 bases from V and 4 bases from J, the junction contained 16 bases not matched to a gene. In DNA, the CDR3 is TGTGCCAGCAGCGTAGACGGAAAGACTGGACTAGCGGGAGGGCTGGGAGAGACCCAGTACTTC. This codes for CASSVDGKTGLAGGLGETQYF. The variable domain in full, with the rest retrieved from reference TRBV9 and TRBJ2-5, is DSGVTQTPKHLITATGQRVTLRCSPRSGDLSVYWYQQSLDQGLQFLIQYYNGEERAKGNILERFSAQQFPDLHSELNLSSLELGDSALYFCASSVDGKTGLAGGLGETQYFGPGTRLLVL.

Comments on this clone: This may stem from a read error, because a much larger clone lies one nucleotide away. Here the CDR3 reads CASRRFQGASYEQYF. The CDR3 DNA is TGTGCCAGCAGACGGTTCCAGGGGGCATCCTACGAGCAGTACTTC. This chain joins TRBV7-2 and TRBJ2-7; 8 bases fit TRBD1. The CDR3 extends over 15 amino acids. Germline V gene sequence: CDR1 SGHTA, CDR2 FQGNSA. Trimming at V came to 6 bases and at J to 1 base, leaving 8 bases not matched to a gene.

The chain has TRBV5-8 and TRBJ2-5; 8 bases map to TRBD1. The CDR3 contains 13 residues. Germline trimming cut 4 bases from V and 3 bases from J; bases unmatched to any gene: 2. Germline loops: CDR1 SGHTS, CDR2 YDEGEE. CDR3 nucleotides: TGTGCCAGCAGCCGGACAGGGAAAGAGACCCAGTACTTC. Translating it yields CASSRTGKETQYF.

On this clone: The same CDR3 also results from other DNA sequences found in this sample. The rearrangement links TRBV7-2 to TRBJ2-3; 11 nucleotides agree with TRBD2. The CDR3 has 15 amino acids. The germline CDR1 and CDR2 sequences are SGHTA and FQGNSA. V gave up 4 bases and J gave up 0 bases; unmatched junction bases: 0. The CDR3 DNA is TGTGCCAGCAGCTGGACTAGCGGGAGCACAGATACGCAGTATTTT. Protein product: CASSWTSGSTDTQYF.

The chain links TRBV5-1 to TRBJ1-2; TRBD1 matches at 7 bases. Germline V lookup: CDR1 SGHRS, CDR2 YFSETQ. V was clipped by 4 bases and J by 4 bases; unmatched bases: 4. This CDR3 region has 13 residues. The CDR3 DNA is TGCGCCAGCAGCATCGGGACAGCCTATGGCTACACCTTC. Amino acid sequence: CASSIGTAYGYTF.

As DNA, the CDR3 is TGCGCCAGCAGTGAGTCCTGGACTGCCTCCTACGAGCAGTACTTC. The encoded protein is CASSESWTASYEQYF. The chain links TRBV10-2 to TRBJ2-7, with a weak D call TRBD2 (5 bases). This CDR3 comprises 15 residues. Germline V CDR1 and CDR2: WSHSY, SAAADI. V was clipped by 0 bases and J by 0 bases, with 9 bases between them.

The genes are TRBV6-5 and TRBJ2-5; a possible D gene is TRBD2 (5 bases). The CDR3 contains 14 residues. The germline V and J ends were trimmed by 4 bases and 4 bases, with 13 bases remaining between them. CDR1 is MNHEY, CDR2 SVGAGI, per germline. CDR3 bases: TGTGCCAGCAGTTTCGGGGAAACGACAGAGACCCAGTACTTC. This translates into CASSFGETTETQYF.